Following are 31 T cell receptor beta chains from one sample sequenced in a study of blood T cells in healthy people across ages. PCR was performed a second time for about 6 to 11 cycles using a sample-barcoded 5' primer and a J-beta primer mix. TCRdb reprocessed the 5' RACE reads via MiXCR and lists one record per CDR3 protein. The repertoire consists of roughly 2 million distinct CDR3 sequences, with around half occurring once and the leading ten covering less than 2.5%. The sample was blood. The receptors shown here come from a woman in her thirties or forties in good health.

The J gene is TRBJ1-4, the V gene TRBV15; a weak D match, TRBD1 (5 bases). The germline gives CDR1 LNHNV, CDR2 YYDKDF (reference sequence). Trimming removed 8 bases from V and 0 bases from J, with 16 bases in between. The length of the CDR3 is 16 residues. The DNA of the CDR3 is TGTGCCACCTCGAGGGGTTCCCATGCAACTAATGAAAAACTGTTTTTT. It translates to CATSRGSHATNEKLFF.

This clonotype was seen a handful of times. This chain links TRBV20-1 with TRBJ2-5; weak D call: TRBD2 (5 bases). V lost 2 bases and J lost 2, with 9 bases in between. Per the germline V gene, CDR1 is DFQATT and CDR2 is SNEGSKA (reference sequence). This CDR3 region has 13 residues. The CDR3 coding sequence is TGCAGTGCTAGACTTGGAGGACAAGAGACCCAGTACTTC. Its translation: CSARLGGQETQYF.

The chain recombines TRBV29-1 with TRBJ2-1; D is perhaps TRBD2 (6 bases). The V gene's germline CDR1 is SQVTM and CDR2 ANQGSEA. The V end was cut by 7 bases, the J end by 8 bases, with 15 bases between. CDR3 length: 12 residues. The CDR3 sequence is CSASGGLDEQFF. In DNA form, the CDR3 reads TGCAGCGCCTCCGGGGGACTGGATGAGCAGTTCTTC.

This chain links TRBV6-2 or TRBV6-3 with TRBJ2-1, with 10 bases that match TRBD2. CDR1 is MNHEY and CDR2 is SVGEGT in the germline V gene. This CDR3 is built from 15 residues. The J segment lost 6 bases and the V segment lost 2 bases, leaving 4 bases of the junction unmatched. CDR3 bases: TGTGCCAGCAGTTACGAGCGGGGGGGCTTCAATGAGCAGTTCTTC. The encoded protein is CASSYERGGFNEQFF.

This chain joins TRBV27 and TRBJ2-6; TRBD2 agrees at 10 bases. V lost 11 bases and J lost 2; bases outside the gene matches: 3. The length of the CDR3 is 14 residues. The germline V gene encodes CDR1 MNHEY and CDR2 SMNVEV (reference sequence). The CDR3 spells CASGLATGANVLTF. The CDR3 DNA reads TGTGCCTCGGGACTAGCGACTGGGGCCAACGTCCTGACTTTC.

This clonotype was counted only a few times. This chain connects TRBV29-1 to TRBJ2-1, with a possible D match to TRBD1 (6 bases). CDR3 length: 17 residues. Germline lookup yields CDR1 SQVTM and CDR2 ANQGSEA. Trimming took 0 bases from V and 15 from J, leaving 30 bases between them. The CDR3 DNA sequence: TGCAGCGTTGAAGATTACCGGCGTTCGGTTGTTCGGCAGGGGCCGTTCTTC. Translation: CSVEDYRRSVVRQGPFF.

The V and J genes are TRBV5-1 and TRBJ1-2, with a tentative D call TRBD1 (5 bases). CDR1 is SGHRS, CDR2 YFSETQ, per germline. V was cut by 4 bases and J by 1 base, with 14 bases left in between. The CDR3 sequence is 15 residues long. The CDR3 reads CASSPEGTINYGYTF. CDR3 DNA sequence: TGCGCCAGCAGCCCCGAGGGGACTATTAACTATGGCTACACCTTC.

The chain links TRBV7-2 to TRBJ2-7; 7 positions match TRBD1. Germline V lookup: CDR1 SGHTA, CDR2 FQGNSA. V dropped 4 bases and J dropped 2; count of bases not matched to a gene: 14. The length of the CDR3 is 17 residues. CDR3 DNA sequence: TGTGCCAGCAGCTCCCGGGACAGCCGAGCCTGGGCCTACGAGCAGTACTTC. This encodes CASSSRDSRAWAYEQYF.

CDR3 residues: CASSLRIGTNGYTF. The CDR3 DNA is TGTGCCAGCAGTTTAAGGATTGGGACTAATGGCTACACCTTC. The chain couples TRBV28 to TRBJ1-2; possibly TRBD1 for D (5 bases). Trimming removed 2 bases from V and 6 bases from J, with 13 bases in between. This CDR3 has 14 amino acids. Germline V gene lookup returns CDR1 MDHEN and CDR2 SYDVKM.

The chain combines TRBV4-1 with TRBJ2-5; 10 bases map to TRBD2. The germline V gene has CDR1 MGHRA and CDR2 YSYEKL. The length of the CDR3 is 17 residues. The ends lost 6 bases at V and 1 base at J; junction bases unmatched: 11. CDR3 protein: CASSRTNSGGPQETQYF. CDR3 bases: TGCGCCAGCAGTCGAACCAATAGCGGGGGGCCCCAAGAGACCCAGTACTTC.

The sample holds a few counts of this clonotype. The chain joins TRBV11-2 to TRBJ2-7, with D tentatively TRBD2 (7 bases). Trimming shortened V by 5 bases and J by 0 bases, and 23 bases separated the two germline ends. Germline CDR1 and CDR2: SGHAT and FQNNGV. This CDR3 comprises 18 residues. The DNA of the CDR3 is TGTGCCAGCAGCCTAGGGGGGGATCCCACGTCCAGCTCCTACGAGCAGTACTTC. Protein sequence: CASSLGGDPTSSSYEQYF.

The chain links TRBV6-5 to TRBJ2-1, with D maybe TRBD2 (6 bases). Trimming removed 2 bases at V and 7 bases at J, with 15 bases between. This CDR3 has 15 residues. Germline loops: CDR1 MNHEY, CDR2 SVGAGI. The CDR3: CASSYGGFVTNEQFF. The CDR3 region has the DNA TGTGCCAGCAGTTACGGGGGGTTCGTTACGAATGAGCAGTTCTTC.

This chain uses TRBV15 with TRBJ1-4; 7 bases match TRBD1. Germline CDR1 LNHNV, CDR2 YYDKDF (reference sequence). The CDR3 sequence is 16 residues long. Trimming at V came to 0 bases and at J to 2 bases, leaving 3 bases not matched to a gene. The CDR3 region is CATSRDRGGTNEKLFF. CDR3 in DNA: TGTGCCACCAGCAGAGACAGGGGGGGGACTAATGAAAAACTGTTTTTT. Based on the CDR3 plus reference TRBV15 and TRBJ1-4, the full variable domain is DAMVIQNPRYQVTQFGKPVTLSCSQTLNHNVMYWYQQKSSQAPKLLFHYYDKDFNNEADTPDNFQSRRPNTSFCFLDIRSPGLGDTAMYLCATSRDRGGTNEKLFFGSGTQLSVL.

The CDR3 coding sequence is TGTGCCAGCAGTTACGATCCAGCGGGGGCGGATGAGCAGTTCTTC. This codes for CASSYDPAGADEQFF. V and J are TRBV6-2 or TRBV6-3 and TRBJ2-1; 8 positions match TRBD2. This CDR3 comprises 15 residues. Germline CDR1 and CDR2: MNHEY and SVGEGT. Trimming took 2 bases from V and 8 from J; bases not matched to a gene: 8.

This clonotype was seen only a few times. J is TRBJ2-7 and V is TRBV4-3, with 7 positions matching TRBD1. This CDR3 has 18 residues. Looked up from germline, CDR1 is LGHNA and CDR2 is YSLEER. V lost 0 bases, J lost 0 bases, and 11 bases stayed unmatched. The CDR3 nucleotides are TGCGCCAGCAGCCAAGATTATTACGTACAGGGGACCTCCTACGAGCAGTACTTC. Amino acid sequence: CASSQDYYVQGTSYEQYF.

As regards this clonotype: At one boundary the junction diverges from the germline segment, which might be a read error. The chain joins TRBV12-3 or TRBV12-4 to TRBJ2-3; D perhaps matches TRBD2 (5 bases). CDR3 length: 14 residues. DNA of the CDR3: TGTGCCAGCAGCACTCCTGCTAGCACAGATGCGCAGTATTTT. Translated: CASSTPASTDAQYF.

The rearrangement links TRBV7-9 to TRBJ2-7; D gene ambiguous. V lost 5 bases, J lost 3 bases, and 11 bases lay in between. The germline CDR1 and CDR2 sequences are SEHNR and FQNEAQ (reference sequence). This CDR3 has 13 amino acids. The CDR3 spells CASSPRRVYEQYF. The CDR3 nucleotides are TGTGCCAGCAGCCCCCGGCGCGTCTACGAGCAGTACTTC.

The V and J genes are TRBV20-1 and TRBJ2-3, with TRBD2 identical over 10 bases. This CDR3 is 15 amino acids long. The V and J ends lost 7 bases and 3 bases, in that order; junction bases with no gene match: 10. Germline-derived CDR1 and CDR2 are DFQATT and SNEGSKA (reference sequence). CDR3 loop: CSVPQRGGGTDTQYF. CDR3 nucleotides: TGCAGTGTTCCCCAGCGGGGGGGCGGTACAGATACGCAGTATTTT.

In its sample, this clonotype was seen a few times. CDR3 region: CASSLYGKEGEAFF. For the CDR3, the DNA is TGTGCCAGCAGCCTGTACGGGAAAGAGGGTGAAGCTTTCTTT. The chain recombines TRBV27 with TRBJ1-1; D is undetermined. The CDR3 has 14 amino acids. The V gene's germline CDR1 is MNHEY and CDR2 SMNVEV (reference sequence). The V and J ends lost 6 bases and 7 bases respectively, with 18 bases between them.

The J gene is TRBJ2-7, the V gene TRBV27, with a weak D call TRBD2 (6 bases). V lost 2 bases to trimming and J lost 7 bases, with 18 bases between them. Germline CDR1 and CDR2: MNHEY and SMNVEV (reference sequence). The CDR3 has 15 residues. The CDR3 region is CASSLGGPQGREQYF. CDR3 bases: TGTGCCAGCAGTTTAGGAGGGCCGCAAGGTCGGGAGCAGTACTTC.

This clonotype was recorded a few times. J is TRBJ2-7 and V is TRBV5-6; possibly TRBD2 for D (5 bases). Germline V lookup: CDR1 SGHDT, CDR2 YYEEEE. CDR3 length: 15 residues. V was cut by 0 bases and J by 2 bases, with 12 bases left in between. Here the CDR3 reads CASSLEGSPPYEQYF. DNA of the CDR3: TGTGCCAGCAGCTTGGAAGGGAGTCCCCCCTACGAGCAGTACTTC. Variable domain in full (rest from reference TRBV5-6 and TRBJ2-7): DAGVTQSPTHLIKTRGQQVTLRCSPKSGHDTVSWYQQALGQGPQFIFQYYEEEERQRGNFPDRFSGHQFPNYSSELNVNALLLGDSALYLCASSLEGSPPYEQYFGPGTRLTVT.

For the CDR3, the DNA is TGCGCCAGCAGCCAAGATGACGAGGGGGGGCCGTACAATGAGCAGTTCTTC. It yields the protein CASSQDDEGGPYNEQFF. The chain carries TRBV4-3 and TRBJ2-1; TRBD2 might be the D (7 bases). There are 17 residues in the CDR3. Looked up from germline, CDR1 is LGHNA and CDR2 is YSLEER. The ends were cut back, 0 bases at V and 4 bases at J, with 16 bases in the middle.

In its sample, this clonotype was seen a few times. This chain uses TRBV9 with TRBJ2-1; TRBD1 might be the D (6 bases). This CDR3 comprises 15 residues. From germline, CDR1 is SGDLS and CDR2 YYNGEE. V was pared by 3 bases and J by 1 base, with 11 bases between. In nucleotides, the CDR3 is TGTGCCAGCAGCGCCCGGGACAAGTCCTACAATGAGCAGTTCTTC. Protein sequence: CASSARDKSYNEQFF.

The chain couples TRBV5-1 to TRBJ1-2, with D unclear. CDR3 length: 16 residues. With 3 bases removed from V and 7 bases from J, the gap between germline ends came to 22 bases. The germline gives CDR1 SGHRS, CDR2 YFSETQ. CDR3 sequence (DNA): TGCGCCAGCAGCTCCCGGGCTGGCCCGTCTTACTGTGGCTACACCTTC. Encoded protein: CASSSRAGPSYCGYTF.

This clonotype was picked up a small number of times. The chain combines TRBV24-1 with TRBJ2-3, with a possible D match to TRBD2 (5 bases). V shed 7 bases and J shed 0 bases, with 13 bases lying between them. The CDR3 consists of 15 residues. Germline values: CDR1 KGHDR, CDR2 SFDVKD. Here the CDR3 DNA reads TGTGCCACCAGCCCGGGGAGCGGAAGCACAGATACGCAGTATTTT. Translation gives CATSPGSGSTDTQYF.

The V call is TRBV20-1, the J call TRBJ2-4, with TRBD2 matching 8 bases. TRBJ2-5 matches the DNA end more closely, so the J call is doubtful. The CDR3 extends over 14 amino acids. Germline CDR1 is DFQATT and CDR2 is SNEGSKA (reference sequence). CDR3: CSASGAGAQETQYF. The DNA for the CDR3 is TGCAGTGCTAGTGGAGCGGGGGCACAAGAGACCCAGTACTTC.

The chain links TRBV20-1 to TRBJ2-3; maybe TRBD2 (6 bases). This CDR3 has 17 residues. The V end was cut by 3 bases, the J end by 6 bases, with 25 bases between. Germline assignment: CDR1 DFQATT and CDR2 SNEGSKA (reference sequence). The CDR3 DNA is TGCAGTGCTAGGGGAGCCCAGAGCGGGTCTGATTGGGATACGCAGTATTTT. The encoded protein is CSARGAQSGSDWDTQYF.

This clonotype was seen a few times. The chain is built from TRBV5-1 and TRBJ2-5; no reliable D call. The CDR3 has 15 amino acids. V lost 0 bases and J lost 3, with 12 bases in between. The germline V gene encodes CDR1 SGHRS and CDR2 YFSETQ. For the CDR3, the DNA is TGCGCCAGCAGCTTGGGTGGGGTCGTCAAAGAGACCCAGTACTTC. Its translation: CASSLGGVVKETQYF.

The V and J genes are TRBV5-1 and TRBJ2-7, with D possibly called TRBD1 or TRBD2 (5 bases each). The CDR3 covers 15 residues. V gave up 7 bases and J gave up 0 bases, with 17 bases separating them. Germline loops: CDR1 SGHRS, CDR2 YFSETQ. CDR3 residues: CASDPGPSSSYEQYF. CDR3 nucleotide sequence: TGCGCCAGCGACCCGGGACCCTCCAGCTCCTACGAGCAGTACTTC.

The V call is TRBV9, the J call TRBJ2-6; tentatively, D is TRBD1 (6 bases). V was shortened by 3 bases and J by 0 bases, with 16 bases between the two germline ends. The length of the CDR3 is 18 residues. Germline lookup yields CDR1 SGDLS and CDR2 YYNGEE. This CDR3 reads CASSEGQPFGSGANVLTF. In DNA form, the CDR3 reads TGTGCCAGCAGCGAAGGACAGCCTTTTGGCTCTGGGGCCAACGTCCTGACTTTC.

This chain joins TRBV7-2 and TRBJ2-5; D might be TRBD2 (6 bases). CDR1 SGHTA and CDR2 FQGNSA come from the germline V gene. V was clipped by 0 bases and J by 5 bases, with 13 bases between them. CDR3 length: 15 amino acids. The CDR3 nucleotides read TGTGCCAGCAGCTTAGCGCAGGCGGGGATTGAGACCCAGTACTTC. It specifies CASSLAQAGIETQYF.